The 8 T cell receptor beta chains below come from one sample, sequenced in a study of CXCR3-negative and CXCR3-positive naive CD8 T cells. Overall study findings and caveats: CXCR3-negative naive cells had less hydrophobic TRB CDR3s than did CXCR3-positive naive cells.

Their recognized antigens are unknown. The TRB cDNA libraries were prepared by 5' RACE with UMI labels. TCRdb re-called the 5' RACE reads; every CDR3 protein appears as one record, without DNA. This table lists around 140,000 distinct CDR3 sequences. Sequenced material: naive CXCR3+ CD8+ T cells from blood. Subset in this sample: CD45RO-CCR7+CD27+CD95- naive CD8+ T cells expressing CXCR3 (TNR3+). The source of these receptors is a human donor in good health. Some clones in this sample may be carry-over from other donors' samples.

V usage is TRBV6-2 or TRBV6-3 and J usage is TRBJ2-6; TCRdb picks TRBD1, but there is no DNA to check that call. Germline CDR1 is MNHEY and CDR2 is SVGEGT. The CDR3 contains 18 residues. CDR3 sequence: CASSYSRDGSSGANVLTF.

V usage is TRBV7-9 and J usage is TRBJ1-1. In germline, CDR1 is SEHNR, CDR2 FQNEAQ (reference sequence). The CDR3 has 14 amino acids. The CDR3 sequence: CASSSAGMNTEAFF. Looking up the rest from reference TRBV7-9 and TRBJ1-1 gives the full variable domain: DTGVSQNPRHKITKRGQNVTFRCDPISEHNRLYWYRQTLGQGPEFLTYFQNEAQLEKSRLLSDRFSAERPKGSFSTLEIQRTEQGDSAMYLCASSSAGMNTEAFFGQGTRLTVV.

CDR3 loop: CASRTSYRYDQPQHF. The rearrangement uses TRBV6-6 and TRBJ1-5; TCRdb returns TRBD1, unconfirmable since there is no DNA. The germline V gene encodes CDR1 MNHNY and CDR2 SVGAGI (reference sequence). CDR3 length equals 15 residues.

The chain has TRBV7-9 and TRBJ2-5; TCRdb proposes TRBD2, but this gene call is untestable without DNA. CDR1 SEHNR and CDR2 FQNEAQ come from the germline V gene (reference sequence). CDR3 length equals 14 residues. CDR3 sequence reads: CASHGPGPAETQYF.

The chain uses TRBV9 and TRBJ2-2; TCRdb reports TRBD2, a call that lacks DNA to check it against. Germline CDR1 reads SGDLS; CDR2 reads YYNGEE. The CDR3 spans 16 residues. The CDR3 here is CASSVGLAARTGELFF.

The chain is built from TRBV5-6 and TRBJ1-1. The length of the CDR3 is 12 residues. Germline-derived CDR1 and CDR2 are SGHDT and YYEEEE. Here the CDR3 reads CASRKLNTEAFF.

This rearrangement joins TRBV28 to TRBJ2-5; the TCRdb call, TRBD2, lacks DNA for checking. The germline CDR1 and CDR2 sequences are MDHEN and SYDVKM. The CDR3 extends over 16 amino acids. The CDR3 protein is CASSLIGLGGKETQYF. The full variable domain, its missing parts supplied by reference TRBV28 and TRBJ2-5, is DVKVTQSSRYLVKRTGEKVFLECVQDMDHENMFWYRQDPGLGLRLIYFSYDVKMKEKGDIPEGYSVSREKKERFSLILESASTNQTSMYLCASSLIGLGGKETQYFGPGTRLLVL.

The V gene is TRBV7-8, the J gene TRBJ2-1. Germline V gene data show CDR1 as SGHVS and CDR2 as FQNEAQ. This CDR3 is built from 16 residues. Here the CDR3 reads CASSYHRGGLYNEQFF.